These 27 T cell receptor beta chains came from one sample sequenced in a study of shared clonotypes between healthy human individuals. TCRdb's copy holds only in-frame clones and misses some; the assay was immunoSEQ multiplex PCR. The table includes over a million clones, about 98% detected once. The sample was naive CD4+ T cells sorted from blood. Subset given: CD45RA+ positively selected. These receptors came from a man aged 25-45 years in good health.

The gene calls are TRBV25-1 and TRBJ1-2, with a weak D call TRBD1 (6 bases). The CDR3 is made up of 12 amino acids. The germline V gene encodes CDR1 MGHDK and CDR2 SYGVNS. Trimming took off 6 bases at V and 7 bases at J, with 12 bases between the two ends. In nucleotides, the CDR3 is TGTGCCAGCAGCTTGGGGGCAGGTGGCTACACCTTC. The encoded protein is CASSLGAGGYTF.

This rearrangement joins TRBV14 to TRBJ2-7; no clear D gene. CDR1 is SGHDN and CDR2 is FVKESK in the germline V gene. CDR3 size: 12 residues. V shed 0 bases and J shed 6 bases, with 6 bases lying between them. The CDR3 sequence: CASSQDPVEQYF. CDR3 DNA: TGTGCCAGCAGCCAAGATCCGGTCGAGCAGTACTTC.

The chain joins TRBV6-5 to TRBJ1-3; D is undetermined. Trimming stripped 6 bases from V and 2 bases from J, with 14 bases between. This CDR3 region has 15 residues. Per the germline V gene, CDR1 is MNHEY and CDR2 is SVGAGI. The CDR3 spells CASRRDGEPGNTIYF. The CDR3 DNA sequence: TGTGCCAGCAGAAGAGACGGTGAACCTGGAAACACCATATATTTT.

The rearrangement links TRBV9 to TRBJ2-1; a possible D gene is TRBD1 (6 bases). The CDR3 sequence is 15 residues long. V dropped 0 bases and J dropped 3 bases, with 10 bases sitting between them. Germline V gene data show CDR1 as SGDLS and CDR2 as YYNGEE. CDR3 coding DNA: TGTGCCAGCAGCGTAGCGTGGACAGACTACAATGAGCAGTTCTTC. It is translated as CASSVAWTDYNEQFF.

The V call is TRBV11-2, the J call TRBJ2-2, with 8 bases lining up with TRBD2. Per germline, CDR1 SGHAT and CDR2 FQNNGV. The CDR3 is made up of 16 amino acids. V lost 1 base to trimming and J lost 5 bases; unmatched junction nucleotides: 6. The CDR3 DNA is TGTGCCAGCAGCTTAGTCCCGGGAGGGGTTACCGGGGAGCTGTTTTTT. It specifies CASSLVPGGVTGELFF.

The chain employs TRBV9 and TRBJ2-1, with TRBD2 identical over 10 bases. Losses at the gene ends were 1 base for V and 4 bases for J; bases not matched to a gene: 11. The CDR3 has 18 amino acids. Per the germline V gene, CDR1 is SGDLS and CDR2 is YYNGEE. For the CDR3, the DNA is TGTGCCAGCAGCGTAAGGATTAGCGGGAGGAACTTGTACAATGAGCAGTTCTTC. Its translation: CASSVRISGRNLYNEQFF.

The rearrangement joins TRBV5-5 to TRBJ1-5; tentative D call: TRBD1 (5 bases). The V and J ends lost 4 bases and 0 bases respectively, with 11 bases between them. Germline CDR1 SGHKS, CDR2 YYEKEE (reference sequence). The CDR3 extends over 15 amino acids. The CDR3 DNA sequence: TGTGCCAGCAGCCGGGACGGAAATAGCAATCAGCCCCAGCATTTT. Translated, it gives CASSRDGNSNQPQHF.

V gene TRBV5-6 combines with J gene TRBJ2-2; TRBD2 agrees at 11 bases. Unmatched junction bases numbered 10, after V lost 0 bases and J lost 6 bases. The CDR3 is 18 residues long. CDR1 is SGHDT, CDR2 YYEEEE, per germline. CDR3 protein: CASSLGVLAGGPSGELFF. CDR3 coding DNA: TGTGCCAGCAGCTTGGGAGTCCTAGCGGGAGGCCCCTCCGGGGAGCTGTTTTTT.

J is TRBJ2-7 and V is TRBV7-9, with 10 nucleotides matching TRBD2. The V segment lost 4 bases and the J segment 5 bases; nucleotides outside the gene matches: 11. The germline V gene encodes CDR1 SEHNR and CDR2 FQNEAQ (reference sequence). CDR3 size: 16 residues. CDR3 loop: CASSSSGRGSFHEQYF. CDR3 in DNA: TGTGCCAGCAGCTCTAGCGGGAGAGGCAGTTTCCACGAGCAGTACTTC.

This chain uses TRBV11-2 with TRBJ2-1; D tentatively reads TRBD1 or TRBD2 (5 bases each). CDR1 is SGHAT and CDR2 is FQNNGV in the germline V gene. Trimming shortened V by 7 bases and J by 1 base, and 17 bases separated the two germline ends. The CDR3 totals 16 residues. The CDR3 DNA follows: TGTGCCAGCAACCCAGGGAGCGGTACTTCCTACAATGAGCAGTTCTTC. Amino acids: CASNPGSGTSYNEQFF.

CDR3 sequence (DNA): TGTGCCAGCAGCTTGGGGCGCTTTACAACTAATGAAAAACTGTTTTTT. This codes for CASSLGRFTTNEKLFF. V usage is TRBV11-2 and J usage is TRBJ1-4, with a possible D match to TRBD1 (5 bases). Trimming took 3 bases from V and 0 from J, leaving 11 bases between them. Germline CDR1 is SGHAT and CDR2 is FQNNGV. This CDR3 has 16 amino acids.

The count of this clone is one. The chain carries TRBV2 and TRBJ2-2; D remains ambiguous. V lost 0 bases and J 8 bases, leaving 13 bases between the germline ends. Germline lookup yields CDR1 SNHLY and CDR2 FYNNEI. The CDR3 is 15 residues long. The CDR3, as DNA: TGTGCCAGCAGTGAAGCGCATGCCCGGTTAGGGGAGCTGTTTTTT. The encoded protein is CASSEAHARLGELFF.

A single count supports this clone. V gene TRBV5-1 combines with J gene TRBJ2-2, with 9 bases identical to TRBD1. Germline V gene lookup returns CDR1 SGHRS and CDR2 YFSETQ. This CDR3 is 14 amino acids long. After removal of 4 bases from V and 8 bases from J, the junction contained 6 bases not matched to a gene. The CDR3 protein is CASSGGQGLGELFF. Here the CDR3 DNA reads TGCGCCAGCAGCGGGGGACAGGGACTTGGGGAGCTGTTTTTT.

The J gene is TRBJ1-2, the V gene TRBV5-1; D is ambiguous. This CDR3 comprises 11 residues. Trimming pared 5 bases from V and 7 bases from J, leaving 9 bases between. Germline CDR1 SGHRS, CDR2 YFSETQ. The CDR3 region is CASRDEGGYTF. DNA for the CDR3: TGCGCCAGCAGGGACGAGGGTGGCTACACCTTC.

The CDR3 nucleotides read TGTGCCGGGTTAGCGGGAGTCTGGTCGGAGACCCAGTACTTC. Translating gives CAGLAGVWSETQYF. This chain connects TRBV2 to TRBJ2-5; 9 bases line up with TRBD2. Trimming at V came to 11 bases and at J to 5 bases, leaving 12 bases not matched to a gene. Germline lookup yields CDR1 SNHLY and CDR2 FYNNEI. CDR3 length: 14 amino acids.

V and J are TRBV9 and TRBJ1-1; D is possibly TRBD1 (5 bases). This CDR3 contains 15 residues. CDR1 and CDR2 from the germline V gene are SGDLS and YYNGEE. Deletions cut 0 bases from V and 2 bases from J, with 11 bases between. CDR3 in amino acids: CASSVDGASNTEAFF. DNA for the CDR3: TGTGCCAGCAGCGTAGACGGGGCCTCAAACACTGAAGCTTTCTTT.

The rearrangement links TRBV5-4 to TRBJ2-1, with TRBD1 matching over 9 bases. The trim removed 3 bases at V and 7 bases at J, leaving 11 bases unmatched. Germline loops: CDR1 SGHNT, CDR2 YYREEE (reference sequence). This CDR3 region has 16 residues. Here the CDR3 reads CASSSQPGQGSNEQFF. The CDR3 DNA reads as TGTGCCAGCAGCTCACAACCGGGACAGGGTTCGAATGAGCAGTTCTTC.

V usage is TRBV6-5 and J usage is TRBJ2-7, with D unresolved. The V end was cut by 7 bases, the J end by 2 bases, with 12 bases between. CDR3 length equals 13 residues. Germline V gene data show CDR1 as MNHEY and CDR2 as SVGAGI. The CDR3 loop is CASTNAVTYEQYF. In DNA form, the CDR3 reads TGTGCCAGCACCAACGCCGTAACCTACGAGCAGTACTTC.

The chain is built from TRBV7-2 and TRBJ2-7; D call uncertain. Germline values: CDR1 SGHTA, CDR2 FQGNSA. The CDR3 sequence is 13 residues long. Trimming left V 5 bases short and J 8 bases short, with 16 bases between. The CDR3 sequence: CASSPRTRSKQYF. CDR3 bases: TGTGCCAGCAGCCCGAGGACCCGGAGCAAGCAGTACTTC.

V usage is TRBV2 and J usage is TRBJ1-1; no firm D call. The CDR3 extends over 14 amino acids. The V gene's germline CDR1 is SNHLY and CDR2 FYNNEI. Trimming cost V 4 bases and J 1 base, with 10 bases left between them. In DNA form, the CDR3 reads TGTGCCAGCAGTGGGTCGTCAAGGAACACTGAAGCTTTCTTT. It translates to CASSGSSRNTEAFF. The complete variable domain, with remaining parts taken from reference TRBV2 and TRBJ1-1, reads EPEVTQTPSHQVTQMGQEVILRCVPISNHLYFYWYRQILGQKVEFLVSFYNNEISEKSEIFDDQFSVERPDGSNFTLKIRSTKLEDSAMYFCASSGSSRNTEAFFGQGTRLTVV.

This chain connects TRBV27 to TRBJ2-7; 9 bases are shared with TRBD2. Looked up from germline, CDR1 is MNHEY and CDR2 is SMNVEV (reference sequence). The V segment lost 6 bases and the J segment 6 bases; nucleotides outside the gene matches: 9. CDR3 size: 14 residues. CDR3: CASRGLAGAGEQYF. The CDR3 DNA sequence: TGTGCCAGCAGGGGGTTAGCGGGAGCCGGCGAGCAGTACTTC.

This chain links TRBV7-2 with TRBJ2-1, with unresolved D. V was clipped by 0 bases and J by 5 bases, with 8 bases between them. Germline lookup yields CDR1 SGHTA and CDR2 FQGNSA. CDR3 length equals 14 residues. CDR3 sequence (DNA): TGTGCCAGCAGCTTAGCCCTGCGGAACAATGAGCAGTTCTTC. Its translation is CASSLALRNNEQFF.

This clone was seen only once. The rearrangement joins TRBV19 to TRBJ1-1; possible D gene TRBD1, 5 bases. This CDR3 comprises 13 residues. Trimming cost V 2 bases and J 6 bases, with 10 bases left between them. Germline assignment: CDR1 LNHDA and CDR2 SQIVND (reference sequence). CDR3 protein: CASSIIAGAEAFF. CDR3 nucleotide sequence: TGTGCCAGTAGTATAATTGCGGGGGCTGAAGCTTTCTTT.

The chain has TRBV5-1 and TRBJ2-1; no reliable D call. The CDR3 has 13 residues. Germline loops: CDR1 SGHRS, CDR2 YFSETQ. The ends were cut back, 3 bases at V and 6 bases at J, with 10 bases in the middle. CDR3 region: CASSSELGNEQFF. DNA for the CDR3: TGCGCCAGCAGCTCGGAGTTGGGCAATGAGCAGTTCTTC. Variable domain in full (rest from reference TRBV5-1 and TRBJ2-1): KAGVTQTPRYLIKTRGQQVTLSCSPISGHRSVSWYQQTPGQGLQFLFEYFSETQRNKGNFPGRFSGRQFSNSRSEMNVSTLELGDSALYLCASSSELGNEQFFGPGTRLTVL.

The CDR3 DNA follows: TGTGCCAGTAGCCCTCTCCGGGGCGGTAGCAATCAGCCCCAGCATTTT. Its protein is CASSPLRGGSNQPQHF. This chain links TRBV19 with TRBJ1-5, with D perhaps matching TRBD1 (5 bases). The CDR3 has 16 residues. Germline V CDR1 and CDR2: LNHDA, SQIVND (reference sequence). V lost 6 bases and J 0 bases, leaving 15 bases between the germline ends.

The genes are TRBV13 and TRBJ2-3, with 10 bases aligning to TRBD1. Germline CDR1 and CDR2: PRHDT and FYEKMQ (reference sequence). The CDR3 is 17 amino acids. The V gene end was trimmed by 3 bases and the J gene end by 3 bases; junction bases not matched to a gene: 9. The CDR3 coding sequence is TGTGCCAGCAGCTTGCTAGCCTGGGACAGGGGAACAGATACGCAGTATTTT. Translated: CASSLLAWDRGTDTQYF.

The CDR3 loop is CASSFRTSGYNEQFF. The CDR3 DNA follows: TGTGCCAGCAGCTTCAGGACTAGCGGGTACAATGAGCAGTTCTTC. V and J are TRBV7-2 and TRBJ2-1, with 11 bases that match TRBD2. The germline V gene encodes CDR1 SGHTA and CDR2 FQGNSA. The CDR3 loop spans 15 amino acids. V lost 3 bases and J lost 4; bases outside the gene matches: 2.